The 2 T cell receptor beta chains given below trace back to one sample, sequenced in a study of shared clonotypes between healthy human individuals. Repertoires were generated with immunoSEQ multiplex PCR, while TCRdb's copy carries only in-frame clones and drops some. The repertoire holds around 2.5 million clones, with approximately 94% as singletons. The sequenced material came from naive CD4+ T cells from PBMCs. Indicated subset: CD45RA+ positively selected. The receptors shown here come from a man aged 18 to 30 in good health. Some clones in this sample may be carry-over from other donors' samples.

The chain carries TRBV28 and TRBJ2-2; no clear D. V shed 7 bases and J shed 6 bases, with 15 bases lying between them. Germline V lookup: CDR1 MDHEN, CDR2 SYDVKM. The CDR3 contains 14 residues. This chain's CDR3 is CASTPALLAGELFF. The CDR3 region has the DNA TGTGCCAGCACGCCGGCCTTGTTGGCCGGGGAGCTGTTTTTT. Using reference TRBV28 and TRBJ2-2 for the parts outside the CDR3, the full variable domain is DVKVTQSSRYLVKRTGEKVFLECVQDMDHENMFWYRQDPGLGLRLIYFSYDVKMKEKGDIPEGYSVSREKKERFSLILESASTNQTSMYLCASTPALLAGELFFGEGSRLTVL.

In this sample, this clone turned up once. The chain joins TRBV19 to TRBJ2-5, with no clear D. V was trimmed by 3 bases and J by 5 bases, leaving 16 bases between them. CDR1 is LNHDA, CDR2 SQIVND, per germline (reference sequence). This CDR3 has 15 residues. The CDR3 DNA reads TGTGCCAGTAGTATCCTCGGCAGTTACATGGAGACCCAGTACTTC. As protein: CASSILGSYMETQYF.